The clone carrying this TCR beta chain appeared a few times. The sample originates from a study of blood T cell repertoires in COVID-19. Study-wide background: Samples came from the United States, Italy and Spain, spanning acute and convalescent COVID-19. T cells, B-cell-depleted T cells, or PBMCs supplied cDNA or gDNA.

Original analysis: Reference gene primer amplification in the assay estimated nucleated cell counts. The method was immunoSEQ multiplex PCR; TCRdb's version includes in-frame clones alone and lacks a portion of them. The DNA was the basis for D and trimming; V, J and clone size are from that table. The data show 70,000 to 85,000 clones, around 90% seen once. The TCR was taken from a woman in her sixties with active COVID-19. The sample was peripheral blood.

In DNA, the CDR3 is TGTGCCAGCGGGCTCAGCAATCAGCCCCAGCATTTT. As protein: CASGLSNQPQHF. The chain carries TRBV6-6 and TRBJ1-5, with D hard to call. V dropped 8 bases and J dropped 1 base, with 6 bases sitting between them. Per germline, CDR1 MNHNY and CDR2 SVGAGI (reference sequence). The CDR3 covers 12 residues.